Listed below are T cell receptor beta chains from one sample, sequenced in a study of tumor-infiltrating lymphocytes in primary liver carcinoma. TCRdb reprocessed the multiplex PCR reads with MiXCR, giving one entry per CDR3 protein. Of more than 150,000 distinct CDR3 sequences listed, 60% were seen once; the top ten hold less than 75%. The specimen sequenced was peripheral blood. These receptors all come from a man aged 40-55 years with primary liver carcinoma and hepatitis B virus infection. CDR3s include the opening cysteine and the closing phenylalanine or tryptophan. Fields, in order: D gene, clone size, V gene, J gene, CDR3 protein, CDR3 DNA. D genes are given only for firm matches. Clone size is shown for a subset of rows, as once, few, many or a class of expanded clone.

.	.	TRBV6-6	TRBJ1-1	CASSSLRTRDTEAFF	TGTGCCAGCAGTTCGCTTCGGACAAGGGACACTGAAGCTTTCTTT
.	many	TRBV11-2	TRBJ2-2	CASSLQARAGELFF	TGTGCCAGCAGCTTACAGGCACGGGCCGGGGAGCTGTTTTTT
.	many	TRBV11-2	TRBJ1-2	CASSLVGGGDGYGYTF	TGTGCCAGCAGCTTAGTTGGAGGTGGGGATGGCTATGGCTACACCTTC
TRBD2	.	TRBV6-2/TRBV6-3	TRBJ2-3	CASSYPSASGRSSTDTQYF	TGTGCCAGCAGTTACCCGTCGGCTAGCGGTAGATCTAGCACAGATACGCAGTATTTT
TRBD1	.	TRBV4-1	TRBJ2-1	CASSQERDRRYEQFF	TGCGCCAGCAGCCAAGAACGGGACAGGAGATATGAGCAGTTCTTC
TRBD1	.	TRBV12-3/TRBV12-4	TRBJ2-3	CASSSDRGLFTDTQYF	TGTGCCAGCAGTTCGGACAGGGGGCTATTCACAGATACGCAGTATTTT
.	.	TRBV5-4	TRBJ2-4	CASSLEPQNIQYF	TGTGCCAGCAGCTTGGAACCCCAAAACATTCAGTACTTC
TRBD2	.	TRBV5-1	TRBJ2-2	CASSFTSGNTGELFF	TGCGCCAGCAGCTTCACTAGCGGGAACACCGGGGAGCTGTTTTTT
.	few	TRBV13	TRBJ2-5	CASSATPDRAETQYF	TGTGCTAGCAGCGCGACCCCGGATAGGGCAGAGACCCAGTACTTC
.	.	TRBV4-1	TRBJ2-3	CASSQAVTVGTDVQYF	TGCGCCAGCAGCCAAGCTGTGACAGTAGGCACAGATGTGCAGTATTTT
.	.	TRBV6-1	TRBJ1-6	CVSSGQHNSPLHF	TGTGTCAGCAGTGGACAGCACAATTCACCCCTCCACTTT
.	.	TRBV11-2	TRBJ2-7	CASSEGRSPYEQYF	TGTGCCAGCAGCGAAGGACGGAGTCCCTACGAGCAGTACTTC
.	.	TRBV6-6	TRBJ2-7	CATGQSSSYELYF	TGTGCTACCGGACAGTCTAGCTCCTACGAGCTGTACTTC
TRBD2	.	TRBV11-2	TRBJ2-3	CTSSLAGTSATDMQYF	TGTACCAGCAGCTTAGCTGGGACTAGCGCCACAGATATGCAGTATTTT
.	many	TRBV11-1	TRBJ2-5	CASSTTYETQYF	TGTGCCAGCAGCACTACCTATGAGACCCAGTACTTC
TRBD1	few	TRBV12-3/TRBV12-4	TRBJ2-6	CASRERTGVLFSGANVLTF	TGTGCCAGCAGGGAGAGGACAGGGGTACTCTTCTCTGGGGCCAACGTCCTGACTTTC
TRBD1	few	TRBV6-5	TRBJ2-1	CASSRGQGSNEQFF	TGTGCCAGCAGTAGAGGACAGGGTTCCAATGAGCAGTTCTTC
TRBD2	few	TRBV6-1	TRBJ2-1	CASSEVLAGVQQFF	TGTGCCAGCAGTGAAGTACTAGCGGGAGTCCAACAGTTCTTC
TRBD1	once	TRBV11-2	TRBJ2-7	CASIVPGQGLTYEQYF	TGTGCCAGCATCGTCCCGGGACAGGGGCTTACCTACGAGCAGTACTTC
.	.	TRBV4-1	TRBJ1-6	CASSHRGSENSPLHF	TGCGCCAGCAGCCACAGAGGCAGCGAGAATTCACCCCTCCACTTT
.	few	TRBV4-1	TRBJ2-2	CASSVGGRGTGELFF	TGCGCCAGCAGCGTAGGGGGAAGGGGCACCGGGGAGCTGTTTTTT
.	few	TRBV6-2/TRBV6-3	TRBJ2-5	CASSYPHGGLQETQYF	TGTGCCAGCAGTTACCCCCACGGCGGGCTTCAAGAGACCCAGTACTTC
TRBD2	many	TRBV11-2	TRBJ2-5	CASSLGILAGGQETQYF	TGTGCCAGCAGCTTAGGTATCCTAGCGGGGGGACAAGAGACCCAGTACTTC
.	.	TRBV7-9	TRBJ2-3	CASSLNGGARATDTQYF	TGTGCCAGCAGCTTAAATGGAGGGGCGCGGGCCACAGATACGCAGTATTTT
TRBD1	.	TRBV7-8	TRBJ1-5	CASSFDRVSNQPQHF	TGTGCCAGCAGCTTTGACAGGGTGAGCAATCAGCCCCAGCATTTT
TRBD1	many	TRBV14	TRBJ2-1	CASSLGQGPYNEQFF	TGTGCCAGCAGCTTGGGACAGGGTCCCTACAATGAGCAGTTCTTC
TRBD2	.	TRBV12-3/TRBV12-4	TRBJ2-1	CASNIQRGICNEQFF	TGTGCCAGCAACATCCAGCGGGGAATCTGCAATGAGCAGTTCTTC
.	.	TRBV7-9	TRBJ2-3	CASSLIGSTDTQYF	TGTGCCAGCAGCTTAATCGGTAGCACAGATACGCAGTATTTT
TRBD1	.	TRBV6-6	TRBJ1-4	CASSRDRANEKLFF	TGTGCCAGCAGTAGGGACAGGGCTAATGAAAAACTGTTTTTT